These 3 T cell receptor beta chains came from one sample sequenced in a study of blood T cells in healthy people across ages (dated by TCRdb to the mid-2010s). The receptor library was made with 5' RACE. Data came from an Illumina HiSeq 2500. A second PCR of roughly 6 to 11 cycles was run with a J-beta primer mix and a sample-barcoded 5' primer. TCRdb ran its own pipeline on the public reads, namely fastp trimming at Q25 and MiXCR clone calling, and kept in-frame beta chains. Rows are combined by CDR3 protein, so each entry shows the most common genes and DNA. For this sample the table gives 550,000 to 800,000 distinct CDR3 sequences, of which about 34% were detected only once. 15% of the sample comes from the top ten. The sample comprised blood. Receptors were obtained from a woman aged 80 or older in good health. Donor details come from another sample of the same person, matched by shared clones.

There are many counts of this clonotype. The CDR3, as DNA: TGTGCCAGCAGTTACCCGCCCCTAACAGGACAAGAGACCCAGTACTTC. Amino acid sequence: CASSYPPLTGQETQYF. The gene calls are TRBV28 and TRBJ2-5, with D perhaps matching TRBD1 (5 bases). Between the trimmed V and J ends, which lost 4 bases and 2 bases, there was a span of 17 bases. Germline CDR1 is MDHEN and CDR2 is SYDVKM. The CDR3 contains 16 residues.

The chain links TRBV20-1 to TRBJ2-1, with 7 bases lining up with TRBD1. The J call is in doubt because the DNA end fits TRBJ2-7 better. CDR1 and CDR2 from the germline V gene are DFQATT and SNEGSKA (reference sequence). This CDR3 is 14 amino acids long. CDR3 sequence (DNA): TGCAGTGCTACAAGGCAGGGGGATAACTACGAGCAGTACTTC. As protein: CSATRQGDNYEQYF.

This clonotype appeared a single time. V is TRBV9 and J is TRBJ1-6; no clear D. There are 13 residues in the CDR3. CDR1 is SGDLS, CDR2 YYNGEE, per germline. The V end was cut by 3 bases, the J end by 10 bases, with 11 bases between. The CDR3 region is CASSDGVRSPLHF. CDR3 coding DNA: TGTGCCAGCAGCGATGGTGTCCGGTCACCCCTCCACTTT.